This T cell receptor beta chain was identified in a study of shared clonotypes between healthy human individuals. Whole-study results and caveats: About 5% was the fraction of naive CD4 clonotypes found shared across a handful of donors. Clonotype sharing among the donors was expected to vary with sequencing depth.

Healthy HIV-negative adults with no recent acute infections or vaccinations were recruited as donors. With 1 base clipped from V and 1 base from J, the junction kept 5 bases outside the gene matches. CDR3 length equals 17 residues. Germline-derived CDR1 and CDR2 are SGHRS and YFSETQ. Concerning this clone itself: Antigen: not known.

Sorted-subset replicate PCRs used 200 ng DNA, 25,000 to 30,000 T cell genomes. Method: immunoSEQ multiplex PCR; TCRdb's copy keeps in-frame clones and lacks some. The sample holds roughly 1,000,000 clones; about 80% are singletons and the top ten take under 0.6%. The source is a young man in good health. Some clones in this sample may be carry-over from other donors' samples. The gene calls are TRBV5-1 and TRBJ2-6, with 7 bases that match TRBD2. The sequenced material came from memory CD4+ T cells from PBMCs. Subset given: CD45RA-negative fraction. CDR3 loop: CASSLFVRESGANVLTF. The DNA of the CDR3 is TGCGCCAGCAGCTTGTTTGTGCGGGAGTCTGGGGCCAACGTCCTGACTTTC.